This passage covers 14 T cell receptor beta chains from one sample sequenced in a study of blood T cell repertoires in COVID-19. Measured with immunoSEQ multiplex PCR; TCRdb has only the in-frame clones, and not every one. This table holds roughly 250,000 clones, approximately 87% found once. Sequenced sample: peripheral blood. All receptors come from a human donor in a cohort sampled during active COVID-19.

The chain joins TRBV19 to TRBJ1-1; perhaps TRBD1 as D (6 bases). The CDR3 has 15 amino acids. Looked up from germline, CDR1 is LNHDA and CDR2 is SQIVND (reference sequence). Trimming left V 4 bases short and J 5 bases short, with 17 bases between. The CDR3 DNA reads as TGTGCCAGTAGTAGGCCGGGACAAGGTCGGACTGAAGCTTTCTTT. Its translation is CASSRPGQGRTEAFF.

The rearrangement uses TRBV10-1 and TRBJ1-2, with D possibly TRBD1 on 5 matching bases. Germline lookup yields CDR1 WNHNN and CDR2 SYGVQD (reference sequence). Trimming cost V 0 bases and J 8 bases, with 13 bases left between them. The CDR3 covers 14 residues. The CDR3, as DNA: TGCGCCAGCAGTGAGTCGAACAGGCCCGAGGGCTACACCTTC. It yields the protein CASSESNRPEGYTF.

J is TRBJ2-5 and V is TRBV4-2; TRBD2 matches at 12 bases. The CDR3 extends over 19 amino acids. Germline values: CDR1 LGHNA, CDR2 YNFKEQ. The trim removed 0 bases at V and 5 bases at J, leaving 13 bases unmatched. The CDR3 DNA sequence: TGTGCCAGCAGCCAAGATTGGCTAGCGGGGGGGCCAGTACGGGAGACCCAGTACTTC. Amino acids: CASSQDWLAGGPVRETQYF.

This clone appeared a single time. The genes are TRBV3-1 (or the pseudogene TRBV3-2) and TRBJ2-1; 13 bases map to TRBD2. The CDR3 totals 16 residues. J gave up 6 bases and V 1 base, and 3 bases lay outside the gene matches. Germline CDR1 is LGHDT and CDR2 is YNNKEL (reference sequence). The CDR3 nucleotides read TGTGCCAGCAGCCAAGTTGGGACTAGCGGGATCAATGAGCAGTTCTTC. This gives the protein CASSQVGTSGINEQFF.

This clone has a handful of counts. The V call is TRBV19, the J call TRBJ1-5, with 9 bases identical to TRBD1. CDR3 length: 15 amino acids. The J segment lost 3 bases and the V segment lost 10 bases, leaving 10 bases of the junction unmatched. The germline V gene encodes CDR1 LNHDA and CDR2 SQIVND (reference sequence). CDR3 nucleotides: TGTGCCACCATGCAACAGGGGGCATACAATCAGCCCCAGCATTTT. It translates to CATMQQGAYNQPQHF.

CDR3: CASCYSRASAPTETQYF. In DNA form, the CDR3 reads TGTGCCAGCTGTTACTCCCGGGCTAGCGCCCCGACGGAGACCCAGTACTTC. The chain uses TRBV11-3 and TRBJ2-5; D is possibly TRBD2 (6 bases). This CDR3 has 17 amino acids. The ends were cut back, 8 bases at V and 5 bases at J, with 27 bases in the middle. The germline gives CDR1 SGHNT, CDR2 YENEEA.

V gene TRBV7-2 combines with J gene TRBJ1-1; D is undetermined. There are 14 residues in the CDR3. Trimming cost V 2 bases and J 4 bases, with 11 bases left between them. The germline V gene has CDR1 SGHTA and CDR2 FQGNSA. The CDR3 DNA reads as TGTGCCAGCAGCTTACGGGGTTATGGCACTGAAGCTTTCTTT. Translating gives CASSLRGYGTEAFF.

The CDR3 nucleotides read TGTGCCAGCAGTGGGATAGCAGTCTCGACTGAGCAGTTCTTC. Translating gives CASSGIAVSTEQFF. This sequence joins TRBV2 and TRBJ2-1; D unclear. Trimming took off 4 bases at V and 9 bases at J, with 16 bases between the two ends. The germline gives CDR1 SNHLY, CDR2 FYNNEI. CDR3 length: 14 residues.

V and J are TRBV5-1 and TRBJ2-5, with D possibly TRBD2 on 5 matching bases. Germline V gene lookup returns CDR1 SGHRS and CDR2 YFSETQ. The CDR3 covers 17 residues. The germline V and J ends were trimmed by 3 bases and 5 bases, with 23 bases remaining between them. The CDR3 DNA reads TGCGCCAGCAGCTATTATAGTGGGGTCTCAAGAGGGGAGACCCAGTACTTC. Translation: CASSYYSGVSRGETQYF.

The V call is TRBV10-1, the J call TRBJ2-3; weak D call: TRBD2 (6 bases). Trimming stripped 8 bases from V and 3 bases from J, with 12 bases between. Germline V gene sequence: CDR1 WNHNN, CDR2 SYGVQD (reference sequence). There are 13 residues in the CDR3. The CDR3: CASSRRGTDTQYF. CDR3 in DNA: TGCGCCAGCTCGAGGCGGGGAACAGATACGCAGTATTTT.

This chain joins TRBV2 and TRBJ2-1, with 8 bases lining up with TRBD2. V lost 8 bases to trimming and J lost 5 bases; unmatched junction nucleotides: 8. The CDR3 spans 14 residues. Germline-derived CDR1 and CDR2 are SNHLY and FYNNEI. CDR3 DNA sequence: TGTGCCAGCCAGCGGGAGAGTAAGAACAATGAGCAGTTCTTC. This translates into CASQRESKNNEQFF. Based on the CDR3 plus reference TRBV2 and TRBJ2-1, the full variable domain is EPEVTQTPSHQVTQMGQEVILRCVPISNHLYFYWYRQILGQKVEFLVSFYNNEISEKSEIFDDQFSVERPDGSNFTLKIRSTKLEDSAMYFCASQRESKNNEQFFGPGTRLTVL.

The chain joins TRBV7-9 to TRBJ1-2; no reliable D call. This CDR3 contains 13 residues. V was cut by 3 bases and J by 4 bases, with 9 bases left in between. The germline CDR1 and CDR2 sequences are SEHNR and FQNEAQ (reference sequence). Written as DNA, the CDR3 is TGTGCCAGCAGCTTTAAGGGAGCCTATGGCTACACCTTC. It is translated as CASSFKGAYGYTF.

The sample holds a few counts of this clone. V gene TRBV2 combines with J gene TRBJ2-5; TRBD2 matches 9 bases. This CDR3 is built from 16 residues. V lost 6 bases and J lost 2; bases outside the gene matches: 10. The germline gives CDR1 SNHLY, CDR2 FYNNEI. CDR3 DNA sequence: TGTGCCAGCAGAGCATGGATAGCGGGAGTACAAGAGACCCAGTACTTC. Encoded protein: CASRAWIAGVQETQYF.

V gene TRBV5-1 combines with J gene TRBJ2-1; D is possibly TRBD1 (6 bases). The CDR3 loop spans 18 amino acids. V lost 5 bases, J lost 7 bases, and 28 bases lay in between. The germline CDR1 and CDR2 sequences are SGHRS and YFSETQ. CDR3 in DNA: TGCGCCAGCAGGCCTCAGGGGCGAAATGAGCAGTTTCGAAATGAGCAGTTCTTC. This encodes CASRPQGRNEQFRNEQFF.